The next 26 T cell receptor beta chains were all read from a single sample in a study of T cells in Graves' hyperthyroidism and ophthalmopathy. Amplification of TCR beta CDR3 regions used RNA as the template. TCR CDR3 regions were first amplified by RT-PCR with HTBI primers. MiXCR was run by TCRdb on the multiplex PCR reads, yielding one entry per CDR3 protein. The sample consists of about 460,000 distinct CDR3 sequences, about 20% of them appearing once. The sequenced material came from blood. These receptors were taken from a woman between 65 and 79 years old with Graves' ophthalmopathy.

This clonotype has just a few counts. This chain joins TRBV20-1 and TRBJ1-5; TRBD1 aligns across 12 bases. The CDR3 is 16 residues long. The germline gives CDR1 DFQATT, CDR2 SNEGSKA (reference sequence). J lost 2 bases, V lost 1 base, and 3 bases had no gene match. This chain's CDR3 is CSARGDRGQGNQPQHF. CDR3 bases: TGCAGTGCTAGAGGGGACAGGGGGCAGGGCAATCAGCCCCAGCATTTT.

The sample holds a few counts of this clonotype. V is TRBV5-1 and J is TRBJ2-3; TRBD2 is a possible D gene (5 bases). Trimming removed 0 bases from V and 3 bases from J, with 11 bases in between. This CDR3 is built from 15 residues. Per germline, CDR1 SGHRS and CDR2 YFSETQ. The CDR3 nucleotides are TGCGCCAGCAGCTTGGTGGCTAGCTTTACAGATACGCAGTATTTT. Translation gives CASSLVASFTDTQYF.

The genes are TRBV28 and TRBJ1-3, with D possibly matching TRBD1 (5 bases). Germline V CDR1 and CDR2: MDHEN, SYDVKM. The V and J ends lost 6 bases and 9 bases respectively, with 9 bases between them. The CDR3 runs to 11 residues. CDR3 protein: CASREQGTIYF. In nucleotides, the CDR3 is TGTGCCAGCAGAGAGCAGGGCACCATATATTTT. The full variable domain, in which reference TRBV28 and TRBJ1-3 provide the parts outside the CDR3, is DVKVTQSSRYLVKRTGEKVFLECVQDMDHENMFWYRQDPGLGLRLIYFSYDVKMKEKGDIPEGYSVSREKKERFSLILESASTNQTSMYLCASREQGTIYFGEGSWLTVV.

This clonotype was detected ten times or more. CDR3 sequence: CASSPRLAGAYEQYF. CDR3 nucleotides: TGTGCCAGCAGCCCCCGGCTAGCGGGCGCCTACGAGCAGTACTTC. This rearrangement joins TRBV11-2 to TRBJ2-7; 8 bases are a match to TRBD2. Germline loops: CDR1 SGHAT, CDR2 FQNNGV. The J segment lost 2 bases and the V segment lost 5 bases, leaving 8 bases of the junction unmatched. The CDR3 length is 15 residues.

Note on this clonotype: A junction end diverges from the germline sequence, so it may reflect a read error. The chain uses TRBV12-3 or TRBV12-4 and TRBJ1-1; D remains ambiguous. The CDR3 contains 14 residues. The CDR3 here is CASSGNAGPSEAFF. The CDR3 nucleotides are TGTGCCAGCAGCGGTAACGCCGGGCCCTCTGAGGCTTTCTTT.

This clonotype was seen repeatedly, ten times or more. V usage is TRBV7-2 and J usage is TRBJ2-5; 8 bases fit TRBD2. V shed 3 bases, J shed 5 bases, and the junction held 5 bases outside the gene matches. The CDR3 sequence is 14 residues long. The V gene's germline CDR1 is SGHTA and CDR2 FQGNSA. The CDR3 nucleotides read TGTGCCAGCAGCTTGGGCGGGAGGCTGGAGACCCAGTACTTC. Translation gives CASSLGGRLETQYF.

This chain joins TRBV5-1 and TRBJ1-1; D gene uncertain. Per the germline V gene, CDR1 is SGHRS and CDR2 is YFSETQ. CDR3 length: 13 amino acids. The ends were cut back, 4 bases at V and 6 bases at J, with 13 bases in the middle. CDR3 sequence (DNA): TGCGCCAGCAGCACAGCTTCCTCCTCTGAAGCTTTCTTT. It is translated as CASSTASSSEAFF.

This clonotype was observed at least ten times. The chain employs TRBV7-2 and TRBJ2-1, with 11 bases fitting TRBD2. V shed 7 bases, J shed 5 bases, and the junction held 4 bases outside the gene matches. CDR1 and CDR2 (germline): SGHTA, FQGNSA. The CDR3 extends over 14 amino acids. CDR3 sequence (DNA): TGTGCCAGCACCAGGACTAGCGGGCACAATGAGCAGTTCTTC. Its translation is CASTRTSGHNEQFF.

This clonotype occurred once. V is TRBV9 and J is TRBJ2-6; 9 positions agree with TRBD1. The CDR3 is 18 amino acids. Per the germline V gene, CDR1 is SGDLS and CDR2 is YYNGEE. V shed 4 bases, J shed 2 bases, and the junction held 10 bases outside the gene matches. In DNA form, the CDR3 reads TGTGCCAGCAGCCATCCCGGGACAGGGACTGCTGGGGCCAACGTCCTGACTTTC. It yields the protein CASSHPGTGTAGANVLTF.

CDR3 protein: CASSYSQGFGNSPLHF. The CDR3 nucleotides are TGTGCCAGCAGTTACTCTCAAGGGTTCGGTAATTCACCCCTCCACTTT. This chain uses TRBV6-5 with TRBJ1-6; D ambiguous. V lost 0 bases, J lost 6 bases, and 12 bases lay in between. In germline, CDR1 is MNHEY, CDR2 SVGAGI. The CDR3 is 16 residues long.

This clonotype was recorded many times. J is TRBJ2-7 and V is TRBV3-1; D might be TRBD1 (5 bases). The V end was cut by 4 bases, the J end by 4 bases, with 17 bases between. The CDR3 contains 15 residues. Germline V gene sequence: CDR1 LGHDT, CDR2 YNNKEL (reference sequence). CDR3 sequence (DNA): TGTGCCAGCAGCCCTCCACTCGGACACGGGTACGAGCAGTACTTC. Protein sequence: CASSPPLGHGYEQYF.

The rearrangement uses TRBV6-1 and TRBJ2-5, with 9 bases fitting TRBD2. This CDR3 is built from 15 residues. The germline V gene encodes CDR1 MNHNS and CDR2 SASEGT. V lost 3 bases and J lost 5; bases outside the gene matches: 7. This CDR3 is CASSDASGTGETQYF. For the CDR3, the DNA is TGTGCCAGCAGTGACGCTAGCGGGACGGGGGAGACCCAGTACTTC.

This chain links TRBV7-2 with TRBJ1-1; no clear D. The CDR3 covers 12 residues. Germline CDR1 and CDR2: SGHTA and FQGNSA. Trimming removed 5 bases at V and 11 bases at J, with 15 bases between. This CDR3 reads CASSQGPNPAFF. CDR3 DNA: TGTGCCAGCAGCCAAGGACCAAACCCCGCTTTCTTT.

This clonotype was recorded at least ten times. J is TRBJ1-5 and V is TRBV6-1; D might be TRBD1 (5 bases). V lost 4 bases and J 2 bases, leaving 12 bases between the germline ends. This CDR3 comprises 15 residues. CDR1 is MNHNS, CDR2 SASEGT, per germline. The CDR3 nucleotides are TGTGCCAGCAGTGTTGAGGGGTTGGGCAATCAGCCCCAGCATTTT. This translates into CASSVEGLGNQPQHF.

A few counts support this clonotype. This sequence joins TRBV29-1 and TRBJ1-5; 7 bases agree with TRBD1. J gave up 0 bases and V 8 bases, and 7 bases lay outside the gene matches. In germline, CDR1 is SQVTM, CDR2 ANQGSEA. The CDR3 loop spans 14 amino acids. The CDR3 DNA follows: TGCAGCATGACCGGGACAGATAGCAATCAGCCCCAGCATTTT. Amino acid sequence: CSMTGTDSNQPQHF.

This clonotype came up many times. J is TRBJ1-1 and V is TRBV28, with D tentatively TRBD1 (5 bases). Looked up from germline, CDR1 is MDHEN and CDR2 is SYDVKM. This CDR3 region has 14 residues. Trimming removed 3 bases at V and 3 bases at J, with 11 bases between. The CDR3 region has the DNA TGTGCCAGCAGTTTCTGGGAGACAGACACTGAAGCTTTCTTT. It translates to CASSFWETDTEAFF.

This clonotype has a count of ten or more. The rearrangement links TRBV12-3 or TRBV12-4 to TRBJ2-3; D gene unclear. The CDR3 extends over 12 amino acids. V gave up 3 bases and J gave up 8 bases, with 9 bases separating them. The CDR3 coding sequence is TGTGCCAGCAGTTTGGACGGAACTACGCAGTATTTT. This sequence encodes CASSLDGTTQYF.

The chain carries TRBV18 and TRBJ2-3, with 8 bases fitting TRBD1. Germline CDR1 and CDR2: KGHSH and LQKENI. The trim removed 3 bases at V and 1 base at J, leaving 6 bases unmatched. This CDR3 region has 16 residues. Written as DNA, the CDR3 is TGTGCCAGCTCACCGCGACAGGGGTTCGGCACAGATACGCAGTATTTT. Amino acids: CASSPRQGFGTDTQYF.

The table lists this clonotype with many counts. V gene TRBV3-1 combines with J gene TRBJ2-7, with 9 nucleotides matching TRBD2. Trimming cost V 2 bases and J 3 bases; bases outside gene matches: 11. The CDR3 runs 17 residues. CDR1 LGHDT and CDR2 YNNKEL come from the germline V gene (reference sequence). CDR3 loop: CASSQRHGAGGLYEQYF. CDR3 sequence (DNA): TGTGCCAGCAGCCAACGTCATGGGGCGGGAGGGCTCTACGAGCAGTACTTC.

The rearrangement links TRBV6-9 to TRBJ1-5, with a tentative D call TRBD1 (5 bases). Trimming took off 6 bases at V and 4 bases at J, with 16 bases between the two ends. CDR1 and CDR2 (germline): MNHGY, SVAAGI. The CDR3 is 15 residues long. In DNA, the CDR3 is TGTGCCAGCAGAGGGAGCAAGGGACGGAATCAGCCCCAGCATTTT. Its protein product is CASRGSKGRNQPQHF.

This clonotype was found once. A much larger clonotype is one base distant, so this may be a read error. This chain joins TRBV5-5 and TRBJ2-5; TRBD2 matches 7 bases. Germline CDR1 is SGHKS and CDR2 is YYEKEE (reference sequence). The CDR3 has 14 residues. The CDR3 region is CASSSPGGGETQHF. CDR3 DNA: TGTGCCAGCAGTTCCCCGGGAGGCGGGGAGACCCAGCACTTC. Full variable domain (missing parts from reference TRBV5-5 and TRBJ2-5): DAGVTQSPTHLIKTRGQQVTLRCSPISGHKSVSWYQQVLGQGPQFIFQYYEKEERGRGNFPDRFSARQFPNYSSELNVNALLLGDSALYLCASSSPGGGETQHFGPGTRLLVL.

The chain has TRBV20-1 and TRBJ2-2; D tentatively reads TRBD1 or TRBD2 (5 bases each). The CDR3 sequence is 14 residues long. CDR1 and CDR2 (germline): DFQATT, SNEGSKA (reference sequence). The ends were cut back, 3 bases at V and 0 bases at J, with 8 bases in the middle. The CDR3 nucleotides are TGCAGTGCTAGGGGACCCGCGAACACCGGGGAGCTGTTTTTT. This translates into CSARGPANTGELFF.

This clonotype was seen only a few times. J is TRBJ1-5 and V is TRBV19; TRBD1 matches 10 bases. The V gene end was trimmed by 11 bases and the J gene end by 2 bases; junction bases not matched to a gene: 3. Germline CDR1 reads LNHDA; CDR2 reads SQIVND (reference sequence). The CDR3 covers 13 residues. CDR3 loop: CAVGQGGNQPQHF. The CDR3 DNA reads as TGTGCCGTAGGACAGGGGGGCAATCAGCCCCAGCATTTT.

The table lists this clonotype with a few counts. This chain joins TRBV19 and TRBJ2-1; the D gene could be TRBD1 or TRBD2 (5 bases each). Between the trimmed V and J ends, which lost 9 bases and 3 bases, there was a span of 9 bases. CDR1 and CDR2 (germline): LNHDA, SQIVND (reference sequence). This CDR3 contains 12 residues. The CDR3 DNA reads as TGTGCCAGCCGGGACCTCTACAATGAGCAGTTCTTC. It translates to CASRDLYNEQFF.

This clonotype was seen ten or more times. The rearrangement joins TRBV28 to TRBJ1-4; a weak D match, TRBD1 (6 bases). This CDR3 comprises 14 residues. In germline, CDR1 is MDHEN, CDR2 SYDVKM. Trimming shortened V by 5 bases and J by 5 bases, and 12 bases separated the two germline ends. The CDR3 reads CASSQGGQNEKLFF. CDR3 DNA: TGTGCCAGCAGTCAAGGGGGACAAAATGAAAAACTGTTTTTT.

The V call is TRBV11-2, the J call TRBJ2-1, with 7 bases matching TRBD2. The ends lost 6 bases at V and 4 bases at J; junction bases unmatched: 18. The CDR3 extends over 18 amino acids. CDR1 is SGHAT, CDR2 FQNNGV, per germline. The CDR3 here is CASSPHPWASGEYNEQFF. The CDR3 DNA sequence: TGTGCCAGCAGTCCCCACCCGTGGGCTAGCGGAGAATACAATGAGCAGTTCTTC.